The 7 T cell receptor beta chains below all came from one sample that was sequenced in a study of blood T cell repertoires in COVID-19. Method: immunoSEQ multiplex PCR; TCRdb's copy keeps in-frame clones and lacks some. The data hold fewer than 250,000 clones, with 85% to 90% observed a single time. Sequencing was carried out using peripheral blood. The receptors come from a woman in her sixties or seventies with acute or convalescent COVID-19.

V usage is TRBV4-1 and J usage is TRBJ2-1, with a tentative D call TRBD2 (5 bases). V lost 1 base and J 7 bases, leaving 17 bases between the germline ends. CDR3 length: 16 amino acids. Germline V gene lookup returns CDR1 MGHRA and CDR2 YSYEKL. Written as DNA, the CDR3 is TGCGCCAGCAGCCAAGTGCGGGCGGCCCGGTTGAATGAGCAGTTCTTC. Translation gives CASSQVRAARLNEQFF.

The gene calls are TRBV19 and TRBJ2-1; 13 bases line up with TRBD2. J was trimmed by 10 bases and V by 6 bases; bases with no gene match: 9. CDR1 is LNHDA, CDR2 SQIVND, per germline (reference sequence). This CDR3 is 15 amino acids long. CDR3 in DNA: TGTGCCAGTAGGACGTCCGGACTAGCGGGGGCCGAGCAGTTCTTC. This gives the protein CASRTSGLAGAEQFF.

The rearrangement joins TRBV13 to TRBJ2-3, with 10 bases matching TRBD2. Germline loops: CDR1 PRHDT, CDR2 FYEKMQ (reference sequence). This CDR3 has 14 amino acids. J gave up 4 bases and V 11 bases, and 9 bases lay outside the gene matches. In DNA form, the CDR3 reads TGTGCCGTTTTAGCGGGAGGAGGGGCAGATACGCAGTATTTT. Translating it yields CAVLAGGGADTQYF. Based on the CDR3 plus reference TRBV13 and TRBJ2-3, the full variable domain is AAGVIQSPRHLIKEKRETATLKCYPIPRHDTVYWYQQGPGQDPQFLISFYEKMQSDKGSIPDRFSAQQFSDYHSELNMSSLELGDSALYFCAVLAGGGADTQYFGPGTRLTVL.

This clone was counted a single time. The chain has TRBV3-1 (or the pseudogene TRBV3-2) and TRBJ2-1; 11 bases are shared with TRBD2. Trimming took 5 bases from V and 5 from J; bases not matched to a gene: 8. The CDR3 runs 16 residues. The germline V gene has CDR1 LGHDT and CDR2 YNNKEL (reference sequence). CDR3 bases: TGTGCCAGCAGCAACCGACTAGCGGGGCATCACAATGAGCAGTTCTTC. Translation: CASSNRLAGHHNEQFF.

The chain joins TRBV3-1 (or the pseudogene TRBV3-2) to TRBJ1-1; no clear D gene. Trimming shortened V by 1 base and J by 1 base, and 7 bases separated the two germline ends. Germline values: CDR1 LGHDT, CDR2 YNNKEL (reference sequence). CDR3 length: 14 residues. The DNA of the CDR3 is TGTGCCAGCAGCCAAGCACAGTCGAACACTGAAGCTTTCTTT. It is translated as CASSQAQSNTEAFF.

The chain employs TRBV9 and TRBJ1-2; possibly TRBD1 for D (5 bases). Germline CDR1 is SGDLS and CDR2 is YYNGEE. Trimming took off 3 bases at V and 7 bases at J, with 16 bases between the two ends. CDR3 length: 14 residues. The CDR3 DNA sequence: TGTGCCAGCAGCGCACAGGCTGCCTCTGGTGGCTACACCTTC. Translated, it gives CASSAQAASGGYTF.

This rearrangement joins TRBV7-2 to TRBJ1-2, with D perhaps matching TRBD1 (5 bases). The V gene's germline CDR1 is SGHTA and CDR2 FQGNSA. The CDR3 length is 16 residues. V lost 8 bases, J lost 5 bases, and 24 bases lay in between. The DNA of the CDR3 is TGTGCCAGCGAGCTCTCATGGGCGGGGGAGGGGTATGGCTACACCTTC. Translating gives CASELSWAGEGYGYTF.